This entry is about one TCR beta chain. What it binds is unknown. Looked up from germline, CDR1 is MNHEY and CDR2 is SMNVEV (reference sequence). The CDR3 runs 15 residues. V was pared by 8 bases and J by 0 bases, with 11 bases between. This sample is part of a study of shared clonotypes between healthy human individuals. Study conclusions and caveats: Across a handful of donors, naive CD4 shared 5% to 6.5%, naive CD8 over 3%, memory CD4 about 2.4%, memory CD8 about 0.4%. In general, naive subsets displayed greater estimated richness than memory subsets did. Blood alone was sampled, and tissue repertoires likely differ.

Clones were read by immunoSEQ multiplex PCR, and TCRdb kept only the in-frame ones, dropping some. The sample includes around 2.5 million clones, 93% seen only once; the top ten take 0.36%. Sequences were obtained from naive CD4+ T cells from PBMCs. Subset specified: CD45RA+ positively selected. The V call is TRBV27, the J call TRBJ1-6; no clear D gene. The source is a man younger than 35 in good health. Some clones in this sample may be carry-over from other donors' samples. The DNA of the CDR3 is TGTGCCAGCCGACAAAGGGTCTCCTATAATTCACCCCTCCACTTT. As protein: CASRQRVSYNSPLHF.